The source of this TCR beta chain is a study of T cell responses to AZD1222 COVID-19 vaccine. Study observations and caveats: Elevations in Spike-specific TCR breadth and depth followed administration of two AZD1222 doses. Per reports, nearly half of all spike-specific TCRs target regions that are unmutated in variants. Sampling that yielded the repertoires occurred only after the peak T cell response.

Some clones are missing from TCRdb's copy, which holds only in-frame ones; the method was immunoSEQ multiplex PCR. This table holds 120,000 or so clones, 90% found once. This clone has only one observation. Its antigen remains unknown. The V gene's germline CDR1 is SGHNT and CDR2 YENEEA. The V and J ends lost 4 bases and 8 bases respectively, with 12 bases between them. The length of the CDR3 is 13 residues. This specimen consisted of peripheral blood, obtained on day 0 of AZD1222 vaccination. This clonotype originated in an adult in good health. The V call is TRBV11-3, the J call TRBJ2-1; D is unresolved. As DNA, the CDR3 is TGTGCCAGCAGCTCCCCCGGGCTGGATGAGCAGTTCTTC. It is translated as CASSSPGLDEQFF.